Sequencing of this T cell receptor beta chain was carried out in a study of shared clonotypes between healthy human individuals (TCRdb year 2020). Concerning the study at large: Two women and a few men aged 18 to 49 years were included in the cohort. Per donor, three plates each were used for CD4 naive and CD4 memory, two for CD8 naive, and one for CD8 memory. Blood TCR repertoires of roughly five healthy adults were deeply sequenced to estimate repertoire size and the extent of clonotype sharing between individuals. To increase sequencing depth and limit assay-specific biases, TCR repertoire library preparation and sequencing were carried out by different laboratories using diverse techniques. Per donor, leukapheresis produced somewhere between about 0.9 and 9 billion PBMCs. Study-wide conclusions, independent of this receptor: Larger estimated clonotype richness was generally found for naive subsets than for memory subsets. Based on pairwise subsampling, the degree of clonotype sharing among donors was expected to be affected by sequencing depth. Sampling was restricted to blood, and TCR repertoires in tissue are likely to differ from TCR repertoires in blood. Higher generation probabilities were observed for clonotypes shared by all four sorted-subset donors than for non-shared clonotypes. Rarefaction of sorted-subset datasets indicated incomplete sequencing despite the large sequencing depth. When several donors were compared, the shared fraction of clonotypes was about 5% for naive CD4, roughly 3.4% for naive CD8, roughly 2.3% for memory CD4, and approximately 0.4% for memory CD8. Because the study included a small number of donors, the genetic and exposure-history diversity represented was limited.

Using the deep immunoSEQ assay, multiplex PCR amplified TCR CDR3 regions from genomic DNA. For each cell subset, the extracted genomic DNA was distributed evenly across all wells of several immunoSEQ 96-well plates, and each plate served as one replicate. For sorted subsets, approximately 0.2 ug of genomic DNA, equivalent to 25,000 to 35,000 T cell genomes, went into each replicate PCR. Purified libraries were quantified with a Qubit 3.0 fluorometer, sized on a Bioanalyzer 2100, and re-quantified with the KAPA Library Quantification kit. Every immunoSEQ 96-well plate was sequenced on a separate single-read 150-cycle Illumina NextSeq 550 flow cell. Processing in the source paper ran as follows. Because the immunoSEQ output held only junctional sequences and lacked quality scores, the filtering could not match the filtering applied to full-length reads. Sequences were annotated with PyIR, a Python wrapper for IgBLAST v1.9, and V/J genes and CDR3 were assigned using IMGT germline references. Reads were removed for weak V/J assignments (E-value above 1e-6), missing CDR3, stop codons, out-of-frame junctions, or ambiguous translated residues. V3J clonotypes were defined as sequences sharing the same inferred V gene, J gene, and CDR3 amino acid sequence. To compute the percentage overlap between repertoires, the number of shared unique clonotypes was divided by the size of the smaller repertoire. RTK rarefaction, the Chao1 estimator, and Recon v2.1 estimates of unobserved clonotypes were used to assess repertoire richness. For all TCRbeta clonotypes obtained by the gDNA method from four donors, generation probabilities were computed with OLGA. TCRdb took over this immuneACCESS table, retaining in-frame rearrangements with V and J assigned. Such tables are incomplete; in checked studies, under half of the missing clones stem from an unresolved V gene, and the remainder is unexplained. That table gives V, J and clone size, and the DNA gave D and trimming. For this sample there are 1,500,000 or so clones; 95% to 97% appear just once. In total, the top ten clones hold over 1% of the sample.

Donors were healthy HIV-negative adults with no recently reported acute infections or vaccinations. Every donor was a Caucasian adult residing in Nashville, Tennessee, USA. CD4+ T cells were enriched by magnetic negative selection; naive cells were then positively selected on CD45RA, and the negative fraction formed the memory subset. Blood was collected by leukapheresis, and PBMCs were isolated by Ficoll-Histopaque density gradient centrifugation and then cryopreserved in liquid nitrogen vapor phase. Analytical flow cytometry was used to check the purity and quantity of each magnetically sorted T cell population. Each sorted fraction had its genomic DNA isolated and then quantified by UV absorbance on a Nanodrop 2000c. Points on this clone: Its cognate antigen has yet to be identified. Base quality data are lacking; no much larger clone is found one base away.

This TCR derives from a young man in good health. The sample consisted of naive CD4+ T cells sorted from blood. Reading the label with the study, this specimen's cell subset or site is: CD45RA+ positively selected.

The nucleotides are TGTGCCAGCAGAAGACAGGGAGTCCGTTACGAGCAGTACTTC. Its translation is CASRRQGVRYEQYF. The chain is made from TRBV27 and TRBJ2-7, with 7 junctional bases fitting TRBD1. For this chain, trimming is 6 bases at the V end and 4 bases at the J end, and the number of junction bases without a gene match is 9. Including cysteine and phenylalanine, the CDR3 has 14 amino acids. Here the CDR3 DNA is all that survives: 42 bases in frame from base 1. CDR1 MNHEY and CDR2 SMNVEV are derived from the germline V gene (reference sequence).